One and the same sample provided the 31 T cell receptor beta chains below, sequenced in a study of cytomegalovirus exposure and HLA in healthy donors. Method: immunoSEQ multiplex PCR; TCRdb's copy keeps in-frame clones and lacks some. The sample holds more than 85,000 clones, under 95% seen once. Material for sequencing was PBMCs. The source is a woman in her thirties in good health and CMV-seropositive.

CDR3 in DNA: TGTGCCAGTAGTATCTCCGGGACAGGTTCTTATGGCTACACCTTC. Translated: CASSISGTGSYGYTF. The J gene is TRBJ1-2, the V gene TRBV19; 8 bases map to TRBD1. This CDR3 spans 15 amino acids. CDR1 and CDR2 (germline): LNHDA, SQIVND (reference sequence). J was trimmed by 5 bases and V by 3 bases; bases with no gene match: 8.

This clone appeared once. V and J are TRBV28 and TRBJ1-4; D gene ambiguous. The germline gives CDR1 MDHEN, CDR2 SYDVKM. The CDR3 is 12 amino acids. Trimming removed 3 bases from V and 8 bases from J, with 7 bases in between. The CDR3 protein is CASSFRGEKLFF. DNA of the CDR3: TGTGCCAGCAGTTTTCGAGGGGAAAAACTGTTTTTT.

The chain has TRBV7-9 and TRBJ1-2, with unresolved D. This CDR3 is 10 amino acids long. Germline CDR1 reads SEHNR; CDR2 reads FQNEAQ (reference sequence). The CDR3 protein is CATREVGYTF. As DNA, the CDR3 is TGTGCTACCAGAGAGGTGGGCTACACCTTC.

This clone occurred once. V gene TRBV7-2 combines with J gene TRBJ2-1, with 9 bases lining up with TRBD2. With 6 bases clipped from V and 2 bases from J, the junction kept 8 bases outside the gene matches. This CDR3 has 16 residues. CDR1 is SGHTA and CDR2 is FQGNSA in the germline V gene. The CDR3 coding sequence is TGTGCCAGCAGACAAAATAGCGGGAGTGCCTACAATGAGCAGTTCTTC. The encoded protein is CASRQNSGSAYNEQFF.

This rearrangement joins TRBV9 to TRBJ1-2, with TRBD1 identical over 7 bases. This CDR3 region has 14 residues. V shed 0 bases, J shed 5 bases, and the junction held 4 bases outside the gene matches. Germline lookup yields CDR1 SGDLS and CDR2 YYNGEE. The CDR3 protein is CASSVVGTEYGYTF. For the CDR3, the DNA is TGTGCCAGCAGCGTAGTCGGGACAGAGTATGGCTACACCTTC.

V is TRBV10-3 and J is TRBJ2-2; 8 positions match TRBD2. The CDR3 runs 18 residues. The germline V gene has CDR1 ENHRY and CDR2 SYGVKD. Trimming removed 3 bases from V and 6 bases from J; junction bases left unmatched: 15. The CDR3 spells CAISERLAGTRFAGELFF. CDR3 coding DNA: TGTGCCATCAGTGAACGATTAGCCGGGACTAGGTTCGCCGGGGAGCTGTTTTTT.

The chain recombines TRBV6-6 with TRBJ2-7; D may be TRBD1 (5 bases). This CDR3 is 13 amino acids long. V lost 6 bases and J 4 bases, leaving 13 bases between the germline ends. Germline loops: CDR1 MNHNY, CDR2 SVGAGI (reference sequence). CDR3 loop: CASRGRAFYEQYF. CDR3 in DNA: TGTGCCAGCAGAGGCAGGGCTTTTTACGAGCAGTACTTC.

In nucleotides, the CDR3 is TGCGCCAGCAGCTCAGGGGGCGATCCGCATGGCTACACCTTC. This gives the protein CASSSGGDPHGYTF. This chain uses TRBV5-1 with TRBJ1-2, with TRBD1 identical over 8 bases. The CDR3 is 14 amino acids. Germline assignment: CDR1 SGHRS and CDR2 YFSETQ. V shed 3 bases, J shed 6 bases, and the junction held 7 bases outside the gene matches.

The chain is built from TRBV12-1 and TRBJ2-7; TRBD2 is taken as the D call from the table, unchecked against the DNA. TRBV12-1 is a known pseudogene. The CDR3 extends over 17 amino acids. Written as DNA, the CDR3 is TGTGCCAGCAGCTTTGTCCTAGCGGGAGAATTCCTCTACGAGCAGTACTTC. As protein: CASSFVLAGEFLYEQYF.

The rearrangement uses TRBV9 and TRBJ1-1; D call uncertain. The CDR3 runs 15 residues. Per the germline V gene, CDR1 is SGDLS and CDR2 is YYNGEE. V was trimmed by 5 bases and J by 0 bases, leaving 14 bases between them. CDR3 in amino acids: CASSPFEVMNTEAFF. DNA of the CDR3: TGTGCCAGCAGTCCTTTTGAGGTTATGAACACTGAAGCTTTCTTT.

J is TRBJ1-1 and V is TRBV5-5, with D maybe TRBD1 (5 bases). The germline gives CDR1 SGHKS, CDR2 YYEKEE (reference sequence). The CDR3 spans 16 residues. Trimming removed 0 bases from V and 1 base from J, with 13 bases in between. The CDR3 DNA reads TGTGCCAGCAGCTTGGTAGCAGGGTGGGGGAACACTGAAGCTTTCTTT. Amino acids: CASSLVAGWGNTEAFF.

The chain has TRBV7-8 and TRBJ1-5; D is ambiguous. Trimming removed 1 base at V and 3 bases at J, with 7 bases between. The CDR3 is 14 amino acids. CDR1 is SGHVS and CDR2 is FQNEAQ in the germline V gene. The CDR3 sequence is CASSLVSLNQPQHF. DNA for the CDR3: TGTGCCAGCAGCTTAGTATCCCTCAATCAGCCCCAGCATTTT.

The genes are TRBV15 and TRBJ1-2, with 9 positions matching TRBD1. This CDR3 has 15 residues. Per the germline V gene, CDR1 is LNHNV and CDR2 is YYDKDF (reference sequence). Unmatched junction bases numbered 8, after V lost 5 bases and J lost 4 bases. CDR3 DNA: TGTGCCACCAGCGTCCGGGACAGGGCTTCCTATGGCTACACCTTC. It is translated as CATSVRDRASYGYTF.

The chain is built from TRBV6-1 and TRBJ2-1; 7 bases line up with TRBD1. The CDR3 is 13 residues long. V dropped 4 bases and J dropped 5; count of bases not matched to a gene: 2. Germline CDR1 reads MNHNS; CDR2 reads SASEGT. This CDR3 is CASSGDRNNEQFF. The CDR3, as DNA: TGTGCCAGCAGTGGGGACAGAAACAATGAGCAGTTCTTC.

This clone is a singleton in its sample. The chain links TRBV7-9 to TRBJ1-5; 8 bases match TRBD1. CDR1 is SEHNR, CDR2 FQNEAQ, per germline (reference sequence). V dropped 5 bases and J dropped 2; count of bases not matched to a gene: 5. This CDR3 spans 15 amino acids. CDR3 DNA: TGTGCCAGCAGCCACGACAGGGGAGGCAATCAGCCCCAGCATTTT. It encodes CASSHDRGGNQPQHF.

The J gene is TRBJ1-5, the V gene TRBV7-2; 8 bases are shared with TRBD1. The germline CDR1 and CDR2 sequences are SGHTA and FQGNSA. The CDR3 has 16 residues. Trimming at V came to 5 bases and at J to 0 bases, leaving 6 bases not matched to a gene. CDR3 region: CASSTTGGNSNQPQHF. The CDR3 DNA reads TGTGCCAGCAGCACAACAGGGGGGAATAGCAATCAGCCCCAGCATTTT.

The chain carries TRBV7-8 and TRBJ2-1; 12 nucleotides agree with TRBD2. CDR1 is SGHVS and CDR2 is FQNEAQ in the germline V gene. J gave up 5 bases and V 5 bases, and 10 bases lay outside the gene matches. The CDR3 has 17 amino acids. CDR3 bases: TGTGCCAGCAGCCCAAGGAGCAGGACTAGCGGGAACAATGAGCAGTTCTTC. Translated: CASSPRSRTSGNNEQFF.

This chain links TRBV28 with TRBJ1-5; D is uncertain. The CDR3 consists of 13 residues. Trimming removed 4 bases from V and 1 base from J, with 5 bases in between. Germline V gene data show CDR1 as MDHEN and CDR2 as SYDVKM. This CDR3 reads CASSWQSNQPQHF. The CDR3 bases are TGTGCCAGCAGTTGGCAGAGCAATCAGCCCCAGCATTTT.

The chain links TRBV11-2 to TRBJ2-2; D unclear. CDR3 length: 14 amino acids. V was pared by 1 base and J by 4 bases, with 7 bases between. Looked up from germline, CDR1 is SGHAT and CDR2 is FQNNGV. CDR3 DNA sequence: TGTGCCAGCAGCTTAGTAACAGTCACCGGGGAGCTGTTTTTT. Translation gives CASSLVTVTGELFF. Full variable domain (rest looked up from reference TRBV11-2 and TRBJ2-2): EAGVAQSPRYKIIEKRQSVAFWCNPISGHATLYWYQQILGQGPKLLIQFQNNGVVDDSQLPKDRFSAERLKGVDSTLKIQPAKLEDSAVYLCASSLVTVTGELFFGEGSRLTVL.

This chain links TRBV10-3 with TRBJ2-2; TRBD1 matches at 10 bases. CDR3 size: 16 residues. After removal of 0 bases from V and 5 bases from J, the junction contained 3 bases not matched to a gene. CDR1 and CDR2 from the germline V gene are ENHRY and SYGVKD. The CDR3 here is CAISESGTGVTGELFF. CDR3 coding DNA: TGTGCCATCAGTGAGTCCGGGACAGGGGTTACCGGGGAGCTGTTTTTT.

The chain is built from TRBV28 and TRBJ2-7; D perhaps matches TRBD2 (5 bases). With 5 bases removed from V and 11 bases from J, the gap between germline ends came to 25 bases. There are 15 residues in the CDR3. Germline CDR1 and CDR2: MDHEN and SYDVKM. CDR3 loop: CASSLVVMAGVLKYF. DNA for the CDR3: TGTGCCAGCAGTCTCGTGGTTATGGCCGGGGTTCTGAAGTACTTC.

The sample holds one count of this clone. The CDR3, as DNA: TGTGCCAGCGGGGGGTTCGATGAGCAGTTCTTC. Translation gives CASGGFDEQFF. The chain employs TRBV7-8 and TRBJ2-1; D may be TRBD2 (6 bases). Germline V gene sequence: CDR1 SGHVS, CDR2 FQNEAQ. CDR3 length: 11 residues. V dropped 8 bases and J dropped 8 bases, with 10 bases sitting between them.

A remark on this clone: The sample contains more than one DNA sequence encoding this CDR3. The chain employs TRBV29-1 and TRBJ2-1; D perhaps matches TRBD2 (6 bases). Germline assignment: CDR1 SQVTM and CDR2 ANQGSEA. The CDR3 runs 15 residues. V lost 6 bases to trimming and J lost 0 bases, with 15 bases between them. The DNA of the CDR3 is TGCAGCGTAGAGGCTAGCGTGAGCTCCTACAATGAGCAGTTCTTC. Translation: CSVEASVSSYNEQFF.

CDR3 protein: CASSLYPGITGELFF. The CDR3 bases are TGTGCCAGCAGCTTATACCCGGGGATCACCGGGGAGCTGTTTTTT. The chain employs TRBV11-2 and TRBJ2-2, with D possibly TRBD2 on 5 matching bases. The germline V and J ends were trimmed by 2 bases and 4 bases, with 11 bases remaining between them. Germline-derived CDR1 and CDR2 are SGHAT and FQNNGV. This CDR3 has 15 amino acids.

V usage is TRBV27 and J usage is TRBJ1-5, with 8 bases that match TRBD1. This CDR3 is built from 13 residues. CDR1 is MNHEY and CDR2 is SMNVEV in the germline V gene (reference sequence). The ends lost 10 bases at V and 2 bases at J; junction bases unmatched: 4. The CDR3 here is CATSRGRNQPQHF. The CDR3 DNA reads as TGTGCCACCTCCAGGGGGCGCAATCAGCCCCAGCATTTT.

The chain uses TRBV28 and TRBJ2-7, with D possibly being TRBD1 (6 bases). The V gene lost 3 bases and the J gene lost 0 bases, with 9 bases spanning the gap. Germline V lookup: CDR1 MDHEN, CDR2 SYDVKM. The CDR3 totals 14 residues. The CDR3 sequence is CASSFARGSYEQYF. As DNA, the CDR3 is TGTGCCAGCAGTTTCGCCAGGGGCTCCTACGAGCAGTACTTC.

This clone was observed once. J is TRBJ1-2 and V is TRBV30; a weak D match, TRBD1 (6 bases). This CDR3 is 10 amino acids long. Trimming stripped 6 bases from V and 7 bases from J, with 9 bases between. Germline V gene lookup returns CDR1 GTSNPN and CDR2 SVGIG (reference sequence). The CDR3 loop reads CACRDTGYTF. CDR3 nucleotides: TGTGCCTGCCGGGACACTGGCTACACCTTC.

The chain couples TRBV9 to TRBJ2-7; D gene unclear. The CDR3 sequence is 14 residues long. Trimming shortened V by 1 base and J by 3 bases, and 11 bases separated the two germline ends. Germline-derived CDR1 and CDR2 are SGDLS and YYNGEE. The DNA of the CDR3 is TGTGCCAGCAGCGTACGCGCCGTAGACTACGAGCAGTACTTC. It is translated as CASSVRAVDYEQYF. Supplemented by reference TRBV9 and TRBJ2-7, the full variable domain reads DSGVTQTPKHLITATGQRVTLRCSPRSGDLSVYWYQQSLDQGLQFLIQYYNGEERAKGNILERFSAQQFPDLHSELNLSSLELGDSALYFCASSVRAVDYEQYFGPGTRLTVT.

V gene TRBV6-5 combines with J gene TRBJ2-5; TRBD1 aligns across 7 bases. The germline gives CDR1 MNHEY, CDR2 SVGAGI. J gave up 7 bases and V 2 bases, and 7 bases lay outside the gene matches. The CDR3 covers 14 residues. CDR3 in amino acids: CASSYGQGVRTQYF. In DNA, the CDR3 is TGTGCCAGCAGTTACGGGCAGGGGGTGAGGACCCAGTACTTC.

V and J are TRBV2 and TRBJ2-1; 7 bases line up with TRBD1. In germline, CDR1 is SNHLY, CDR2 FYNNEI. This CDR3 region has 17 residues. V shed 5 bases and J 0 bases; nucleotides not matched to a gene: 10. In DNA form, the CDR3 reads TGTGCCAGCAGTACAGGGGCTAGCCGACTCTCCTACAATGAGCAGTTCTTC. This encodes CASSTGASRLSYNEQFF.

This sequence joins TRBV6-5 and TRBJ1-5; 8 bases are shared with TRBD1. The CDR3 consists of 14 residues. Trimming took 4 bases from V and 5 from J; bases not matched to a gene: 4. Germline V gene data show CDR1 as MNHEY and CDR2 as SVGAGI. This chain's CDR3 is CASSSRQGYQPQHF. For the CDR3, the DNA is TGTGCCAGCAGTTCCCGACAGGGGTATCAGCCCCAGCATTTT.